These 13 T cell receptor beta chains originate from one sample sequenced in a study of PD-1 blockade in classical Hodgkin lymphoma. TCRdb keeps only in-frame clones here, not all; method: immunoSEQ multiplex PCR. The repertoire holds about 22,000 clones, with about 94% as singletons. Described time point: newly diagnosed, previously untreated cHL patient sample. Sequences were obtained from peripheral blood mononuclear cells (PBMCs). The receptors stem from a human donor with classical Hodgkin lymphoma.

CDR3 region: CASSSAEWGTEAFF. The CDR3 bases are TGTGCCAGCAGCTCGGCTGAGTGGGGCACTGAAGCTTTCTTT. This chain connects TRBV7-8 to TRBJ1-1; D not certain. The CDR3 has 14 residues. Germline assignment: CDR1 SGHVS and CDR2 FQNEAQ. V was clipped by 4 bases and J by 4 bases, with 13 bases between them.

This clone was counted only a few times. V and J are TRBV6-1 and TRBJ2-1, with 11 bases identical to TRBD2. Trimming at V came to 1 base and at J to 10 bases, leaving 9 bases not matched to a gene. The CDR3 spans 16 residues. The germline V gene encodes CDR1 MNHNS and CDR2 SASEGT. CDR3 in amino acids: CASSEGLAGLRAEQFF. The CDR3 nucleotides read TGTGCCAGCAGTGAAGGACTAGCGGGGCTCAGGGCCGAGCAGTTCTTC.

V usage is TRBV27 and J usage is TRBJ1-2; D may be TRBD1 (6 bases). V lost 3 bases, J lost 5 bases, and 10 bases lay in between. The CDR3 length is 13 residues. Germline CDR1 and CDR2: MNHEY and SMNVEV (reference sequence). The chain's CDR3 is CASSFPTGYGYTF. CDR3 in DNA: TGTGCCAGCAGTTTCCCTACAGGGTATGGCTACACCTTC.

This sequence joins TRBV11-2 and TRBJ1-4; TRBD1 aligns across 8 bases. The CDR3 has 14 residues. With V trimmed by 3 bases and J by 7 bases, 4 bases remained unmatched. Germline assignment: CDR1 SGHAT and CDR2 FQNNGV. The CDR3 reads CASSFGQGGEKLFF. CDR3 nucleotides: TGTGCCAGCAGCTTTGGACAGGGTGGTGAAAAACTGTTTTTT.

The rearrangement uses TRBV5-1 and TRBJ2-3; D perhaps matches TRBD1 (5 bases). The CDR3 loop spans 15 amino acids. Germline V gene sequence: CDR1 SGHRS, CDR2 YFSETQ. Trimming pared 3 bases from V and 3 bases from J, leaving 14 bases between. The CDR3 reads CASSSNQGTTDTQYF. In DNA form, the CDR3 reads TGCGCCAGCAGCTCGAATCAGGGTACTACAGATACGCAGTATTTT.

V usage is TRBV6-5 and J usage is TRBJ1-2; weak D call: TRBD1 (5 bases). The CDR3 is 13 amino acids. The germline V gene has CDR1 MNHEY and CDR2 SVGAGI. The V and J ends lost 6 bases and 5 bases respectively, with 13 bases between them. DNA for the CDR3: TGTGCCAGCAGCAACACAGGAGATTATGGCTACACCTTC. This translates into CASSNTGDYGYTF.

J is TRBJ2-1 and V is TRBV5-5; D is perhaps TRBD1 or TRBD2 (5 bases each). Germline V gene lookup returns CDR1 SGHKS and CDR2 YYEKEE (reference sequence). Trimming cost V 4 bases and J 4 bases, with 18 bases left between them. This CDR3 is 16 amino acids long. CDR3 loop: CASSPLGDHLYNEQFF. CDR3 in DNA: TGTGCCAGCAGCCCCCTGGGGGACCACCTATACAATGAGCAGTTCTTC.

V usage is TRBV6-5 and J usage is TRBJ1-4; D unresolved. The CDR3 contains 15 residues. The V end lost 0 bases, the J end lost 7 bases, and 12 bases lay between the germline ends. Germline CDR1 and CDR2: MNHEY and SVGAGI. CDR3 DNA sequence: TGTGCCAGCAGTTACTCGAGGGTGGGCGGTGAAAAACTGTTTTTT. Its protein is CASSYSRVGGEKLFF.

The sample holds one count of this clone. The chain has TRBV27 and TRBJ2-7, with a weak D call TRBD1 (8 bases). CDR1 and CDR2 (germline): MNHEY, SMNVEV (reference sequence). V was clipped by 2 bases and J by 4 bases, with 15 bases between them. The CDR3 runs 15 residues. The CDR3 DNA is TGTGCCAGCAGTTTAACAGGGGGGGTTTTATACGAGCAGTACTTC. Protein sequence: CASSLTGGVLYEQYF.

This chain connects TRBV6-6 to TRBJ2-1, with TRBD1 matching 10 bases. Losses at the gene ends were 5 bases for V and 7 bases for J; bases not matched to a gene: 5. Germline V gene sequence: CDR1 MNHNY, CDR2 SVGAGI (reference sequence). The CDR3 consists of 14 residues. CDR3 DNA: TGTGCCAGCAGTGAGGGACAGGGGAAGAATGAGCAGTTCTTC. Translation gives CASSEGQGKNEQFF.

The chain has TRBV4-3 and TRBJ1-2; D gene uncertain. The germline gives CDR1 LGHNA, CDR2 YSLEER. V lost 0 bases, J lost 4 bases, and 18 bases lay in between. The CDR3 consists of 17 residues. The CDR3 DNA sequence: TGCGCCAGCAGCCAAGACTCACTGGACCACTCCTCCTATGGCTACACCTTC. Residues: CASSQDSLDHSSYGYTF.

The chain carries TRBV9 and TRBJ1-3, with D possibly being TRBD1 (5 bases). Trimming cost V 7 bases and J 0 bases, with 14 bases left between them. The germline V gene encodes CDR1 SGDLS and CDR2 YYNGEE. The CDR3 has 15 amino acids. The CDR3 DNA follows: TGTGCCAGCTCGAACGGGGGGAACTCTGGAAACACCATATATTTT. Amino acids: CASSNGGNSGNTIYF.

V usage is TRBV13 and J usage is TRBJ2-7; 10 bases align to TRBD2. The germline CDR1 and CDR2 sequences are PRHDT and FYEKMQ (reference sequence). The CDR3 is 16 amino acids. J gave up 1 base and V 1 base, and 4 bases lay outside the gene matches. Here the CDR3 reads CASSLAEGLASYEQYF. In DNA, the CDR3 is TGTGCCAGCAGCTTAGCCGAGGGACTAGCGTCCTACGAGCAGTACTTC.